The rows below give T cell receptor beta chains drawn from one sample of a study of CXCR3-negative and CXCR3-positive naive CD8 T cells. TCRdb reprocessed the 5' RACE reads, keeping one entry per CDR3 protein, no DNA. This repertoire includes more than 80,000 distinct CDR3 sequences. The sequenced sample consisted of naive CXCR3+ CD8+ T cells from blood. All receptors come from a human donor in good health. Some clones in this sample may be carry-over from other donors' samples. CDR3s include the opening cysteine and the closing phenylalanine or tryptophan.

J gene	V gene	CDR3 protein
TRBJ2-3	TRBV21-1	CASSKARRQRDTQYF
TRBJ2-1	TRBV27	CASRRNDEQFF
TRBJ2-7	TRBV7-2	CASSLVGLRDRGGEQYF
TRBJ2-7	TRBV5-5	CASSLGAGGAYEQYF
TRBJ2-7	TRBV7-9	CASSPRDILYEQYF
TRBJ1-3	TRBV9	CASSSGQRRSGNTIYF
TRBJ2-1	TRBV5-1	CASSLVQGNRIEQFF
TRBJ2-7	TRBV11-2	CASSLSAYEQYF
TRBJ2-7	TRBV6-2/TRBV6-3	CASTAAGQGTYEQYF
TRBJ2-5	TRBV29-1	CSAQTDALYQETQYF
TRBJ2-1	TRBV21-1	CASLGAGGTDNEQFF
TRBJ2-7	TRBV14	CASSQAGGYEQYF
TRBJ1-2	TRBV7-8	CASSLALYGYTF
TRBJ1-2	TRBV12-3/TRBV12-4	CASSYGQTFYGYTF
TRBJ2-7	TRBV15	CATSRTPGTRPYEQYF
TRBJ2-1	TRBV3-1	CASSPDESYNEQFF
TRBJ2-1	TRBV6-4	CASSVSQEYNEQFF
TRBJ1-6	TRBV19	CASSAQPADSSPLHF
TRBJ2-7	TRBV9	CASSVGGRAYEQYF
TRBJ1-2	TRBV7-9	CASSKPDRLGYTF
TRBJ2-1	TRBV3-1	CASSQGFYNEQFF
TRBJ1-4	TRBV5-5	CASSTGRSNEKLFF
TRBJ2-7	TRBV6-6	CASRLGTVYEQYF
TRBJ2-7	TRBV30	CAWRPTGTYEQYF
TRBJ2-1	TRBV12-3/TRBV12-4	CASRPGLATGNEQFF
TRBJ2-1	TRBV25-1	CASSAHYGMDFEQFF